This TCR beta chain was sequenced in a study of cytomegalovirus exposure and HLA in healthy donors (dated by TCRdb to between 2016 and 2019). In terms of the full investigation: According to an earlier analysis of 587 of the donors, some 180 million T cells yielded 90 million to 140 million unique TCR beta sequences and around 280 Gb of sequence data. All discovery cohort repertoires had been generated on a single sequencing platform. The study profiled the T cell repertoires of hundreds of subjects by immunosequencing and related them to cytomegalovirus serostatus. Alongside the repertoire data, information on donor age, sex, ethnicity and CMV serostatus was compiled. The number of donors typed differed by locus, with roughly 620-640 for A, B, C, DRB1 and DQB1, roughly 520 for DQA1, over 600 for DPA1, and some 440 for DPB1. The study aimed to test whether cataloging public T cell receptors could reveal signatures of past pathogen exposure. Because of strong linkage in the cohort, four to six DR-DQ haplotypes were treated as single units for association and clustering. Of the 350 to 450 genotyped donors, more than 75% were placed in the genetic ancestry cluster associated with self-reported Caucasian donors. A separate validation cohort of roughly 130 different subjects was used in addition to the roughly 720-subject first cohort. Rather than using new phenotypic data, the later analysis identified candidate immune exposures from TCR beta sequences and from how often those sequences occurred across donors. To predict cytomegalovirus infection status, the study brought together high-throughput TCR immunosequencing, statistical association of individual TCRs with disease status, and machine learning. About 280 gigabases of sequencing data and roughly 81 million unique TCR sequences made up an early release that covered several hundred HLA-typed donors. Genome-wide SNP genotypes for about 65% of the roughly 670 donors were used in a later genetic analysis, which treated that subset as a discovery cohort. On average, 235,054 unique TCR beta nucleotide sequences were sequenced per donor among about 400 genotyped donors of the cohort, with 15% to 20% of those sequences being non-productive. In a later analysis, previously published TCR beta repertoires from about 640 donors were re-analyzed and high-resolution HLA genotyping was added so that TCR occurrence patterns could be studied. HLA typing covered class I and class II loci at four-digit resolution. To decide whether each TCR beta V gene segment behaved as functional or pseudogenic, an earlier analysis of some 540 of the donors relied on high-throughput TCR beta sequencing. What the study reported, not specific to this receptor: The sequencing pipeline was judged likely to have produced a cluster of highly shared sequence variants as a technical artifact. In a later analysis, several top co-occurrence clusters were reported to appear linked to parvovirus B19, influenza, CMV and Epstein-Barr virus. Strong co-occurrence of HLA alleles, especially DR and DQ, made assigning TCR associations to individual alleles difficult. A later analysis associated approximately 17,000 TCR beta sequences with specific HLA alleles at a false discovery rate of 0.05. A further reported finding was that TCR beta sequences accurately predicted the HLA-A and HLA-B alleles for most subjects in the first cohort. An association between a missense DCLRE1C variant and V-gene and J-gene trimming of TCR beta chains was found in a later genetic analysis and replicated in an independent cohort. In vitro tests confirmed that a few of the cytomegalovirus-associated TCR beta chains recognize cytomegalovirus antigens. In an earlier analysis of around 600 of the donors, most TCR beta V segments were observed in productive rearrangements about 90% or about 30% of the time, broadly matching IMGT annotations. In a later genetic analysis, fewer N-insertions in productive TCRs were reported among donors in an Asian-associated ancestry cluster than the approximately 630-donor mean. Seventeen rarely observed V segments, including chromosome 9 orphons, were excluded from the earlier analysis of 550 to 700 of the donors because counts were too low. Most TCR sequences were observed very rarely across donors, whereas some public TCRs were present in many individuals. In the study, approximately 160 TCR beta chains were listed as associated with cytomegalovirus. The authors suggested that the approach could potentially be extended to other disease states and immunological phenotypes. A later analysis found that TCR association rates varied across HLA loci, with DRB1 alleles showing the most associated TCRs and HLA-C alleles the fewest. HLA typing was unavailable for some donors at each locus, so association tests used only the typed subset. In both the original and validation cohorts, the classifier was reported to diagnose cytomegalovirus status with high specificity and sensitivity. In a later analysis, HLA-associated TCR beta chains showed more clonal expansion and lower generation probabilities than non-associated chains that were equally common. Correlated functional status among segregating V segments might reflect linkage disequilibrium, but an unknown experimental factor could not be ruled out. CMV serostatus was the only immune exposure information available for the cohort. Only TCR beta chains were sequenced in this cohort, and the absence of alpha or paired-chain data limited detectable features. A later analysis found that most CMV-associated TCR beta chains appeared HLA-restricted, with HLA associations seemingly driven largely by CMV exposure. Presence/absence analyses assumed roughly uniform sequencing depth across donors, an assumption that may not hold. The 87-base-pair reads could not distinguish some IMGT-functional V segments, including TRBV6-2 and TRBV6-3, so those segments were excluded.

The cohort comprised 666 healthy bone marrow donors. At the time of sampling, all cohort members were nominally healthy, though unrecorded immune exposures were likely present. The donor was CMV seropositive and was included in the group of 270 or so seropositive cohort members. Each donor provided a peripheral blood sample, and peripheral blood mononuclear cells were used for TCR beta sequencing. The Qiagen DNeasy Blood Extraction Kit was used to extract genomic DNA from the blood cell samples. With respect to this clone: Its antigen is not yet known. One base away there is no much larger clone; base qualities are not given.

Libraries were built with the immunoSEQ multiplex PCR assay. The multiplex PCR relied on a mix of 60 forward primers for TCR Vbeta segments and 13 reverse primers for TCR Jbeta segments. The CDR3 region of rearranged TCR beta genes was amplified from genomic DNA with a multiplex PCR assay. The amplified TCR beta libraries were sequenced on the Illumina HiSeq System as 87-base-pair reads. The authors' pipeline ran thus. Across the 700 or so repertoires, a later analysis counted tens of millions of unique TCR beta chains, about 10 million of which were shared by at least two donors. Raw reads were error-corrected and collapsed into unique sequences with a nearest-neighbor algorithm that merged closely related sequences to remove PCR and sequencing errors. V, D and J gene segments were assigned by aligning CDR3 sequences to IMGT reference sequences. For a sequence to be retained, a match of at least six nucleotides to both a V gene segment and a J gene segment was required. Rearrangements were classified as productive when the CDR3 lacked stop codons and remained in frame with V and J, and all other rearrangements were classified as non-productive. Following IMGT convention, CDR3 was defined as the stretch from the second conserved V-encoded cysteine to the conserved J-encoded phenylalanine. The earlier analysis of 587 of the donors excluded sequences that lacked an unambiguous match to a single V gene segment. An earlier analysis of about 590 of the donors classified V segments as functional when productive rearrangements were above 56.7% and as segregating when the standard deviation between donors was above 5%. A statistical classification framework was developed to diagnose cytomegalovirus status using the catalog of TCR beta chain sequences. A later analysis assigned V and J genes by comparing TCR nucleotide sequences with IMGT/GENE-DB human TR gene sequences. In a later analysis, CDR3 sequences and most-parsimonious VDJ recombination scenarios were assigned using the TCRdist pipeline. A later analysis defined each TCR beta chain by its CDR3 amino acid sequence plus V-gene family, and excluded reads lacking a unique V-gene family. A later analysis removed nearly 600 highly shared, low-generation-probability nucleotide sequences to deal with suspected cross-contamination and a sequencing artifact. In a later analysis, a clonal expansion index was calculated for each public chain from normalized within-repertoire ranks of inferred template counts. Generation probabilities in a later analysis came from a VDJ recombination model fitted to out-of-frame rearrangements, and those results were checked against IGoR. A later analysis scored TCR-TCR, TCR-HLA and TCR-CMV co-occurrence with hypergeometric tests, applying a repertoire-size bias correction to TCR pairs. To estimate false discovery rates, a later analysis permuted the HLA or CMV assignments 20 times. In a later analysis, co-occurring TCRs were grouped with DBSCAN, and TCRdist sequence similarity was added when clustering was performed within HLA-allele-positive subsets. For co-occurrence clustering, repertoires with fewer than 30,000 or more than 120,000 public chains were excluded, along with about five repertoires with anomalous nucleotide sharing. Not all clones reach the TCRdb copy of this immuneACCESS table, which keeps in-frame sequences only. Checked studies attribute under half of the gap to unresolved V genes and leave the rest unexplained. For V, J and clone size, that table is used; D and trimming come from the DNA. Here the sample has 150,000 to 200,000 clones; roughly 85% occur a single time. In total, the top ten clones hold about 9.7% of the sample.

CDR1 MDHEN and CDR2 SYDVKM were looked up in the germline V gene. V and J lose 9 bases and 2 bases, and a span of 33 bases separates them. From the cysteine through the phenylalanine, the CDR3 covers 20 amino acids. Of the read, only the CDR3 DNA is kept; its 60 bases are in frame from base 1. The chain employs TRBV28 and TRBJ2-3, with a weak D call of TRBD2 (9 bases match). Source material: PBMCs. The clonotype comes from a man aged 18 to 30 in good health and CMV-seropositive. The sequence in DNA is TGTGCCAGTAGCCCCTGGGCAGGGGGCCTTAGCGGGAGACACACAGATACGCAGTATTTT. Its translation is CASSPWAGGLSGRHTDTQYF.